One T cell receptor (beta chain) is described in this entry. Antigen: not known. The sample belongs to a study of response to subunit inactivated influenza vaccine. Study outcomes and limitations: It was the authors' suggestion that each seasonal influenza vaccination recruits few new T cells.

In TCRdb, the RT-PCR reads were re-called with MiXCR into one record per CDR3 protein. The sample includes roughly 500,000 distinct CDR3 sequences, approximately 15% of them seen just once. V lost 1 base and J lost 5, with 12 bases in between. Germline lookup yields CDR1 LNHDA and CDR2 SQIVND (reference sequence). This CDR3 is built from 15 residues. Sequenced here: CD4+ T cells sorted from PBMCs, sampled 23 months after vaccination. The chain recombines TRBV19 with TRBJ2-1; D may be TRBD1 (5 bases). The TCR originated in a man between 50 and 69 years old who received an inactivated influenza vaccine. The CDR3 region has the DNA TGTGCCAGTAGTATAGGACAGCTAGTGAACAATGAGCAGTTCTTC. Protein product: CASSIGQLVNNEQFF.